This note documents a single T cell receptor (beta chain) sequence. Which antigen it targets is not known. Base qualities were left out, and no much larger clone turns up one base away. Whole blood was collected in K2EDTA tubes by collaborating institutions according to the institutions' own protocols. For TCRbeta analysis, collaborators shipped samples in one of three forms: frozen whole blood, isolated PBMCs, or DNA extracted from either of those sample types. TCRbeta CDR3 regions were amplified from genomic DNA using the immunoSEQ Assay, a bias-controlled multiplex PCR. As for how the authors treated the data: Within the assay, amplification of reference gene primers was used to estimate how many nucleated cells each sample contained. Sequence reads were collapsed and filtered to measure the absolute abundance of every unique TCRbeta CDR3 rearrangement. Productive Simpson clonality was computed per sample as the square root of Simpson's diversity index over productive rearrangements. The source is immuneACCESS, and TCRdb retained only in-frame sequences with V and J called. Part of the clones is not carried over; for the studies checked, unresolved V genes explain less than half of this, and the remainder is unexplained. For V, J and clone size, that table is used; D and trimming come from the DNA. For this sample there are about 150,000 clones; about 84% appear just once. 10% to 15% of the sample is taken by the ten largest.

The CDR3 runs 13 amino acids, cysteine and phenylalanine included. Just the 39-base CDR3 DNA is kept, in frame starting at base 1. The germline V gene gives CDR1 as MDHEN and CDR2 as SYDVKM. V is clipped by 2 bases and J by 4 bases, and the sequence between their germline boundaries is 8 bases long. The sample belongs to a study of blood T cell repertoires in COVID-19 (dated by TCRdb to 2018 to 2021). In the study overall: Collaborator samples came from the United States, Italy and Spain and covered acute and convalescent phases of COVID-19. The prospective study material was composed of cDNA or gDNA derived from T cells, B-cell-depleted T cells, or PBMCs. The dataset comprised deeply sampled blood TCRbeta repertoires from subjects exposed to, actively infected with, or recovered from COVID-19. A freely available public database, intended as a resource for researchers studying the immune response to SARS-CoV-2, is where the repertoires were released. Samples came from the ongoing ImmuneRACE study (first 160 participants) plus 1,254 subjects from 6 global collaborators. Sample metadata almost always included a de-identified subject ID, COVID-19 status, age in years and sex. Where available, HLA class I and class II types were obtained from metadata supplied by the sample provider rather than from assay-based typing. The study at large found these results: How much clinical and demographic metadata was included differed by source and by participant, and the metadata was provided uncurated.

This TCR was sampled from a man between 60 and 75 years old with active or convalescent COVID-19. Material for sequencing was peripheral blood. This chain is built from TRBV28 and TRBJ1-1; the D gene identity is not certain. At the DNA level, the sequence is TGTGCCAGCAGTTTAATCCAGTCCACTGAAGCTTTCTTT. Its translation reads: CASSLIQSTEAFF.